Below are 18 T cell receptor beta chains sequenced from a single sample in a study of T cell repertoires in aging, cancer and after chemotherapy. TRB rearrangements spanning V, D and J were amplified using mixed TRB-A/B primers. TCRdb re-called the multiplex PCR reads through MiXCR, storing one row per CDR3 protein. The data show around 5,800 distinct CDR3 sequences, 21% seen once. Amplification of TCR beta used genomic DNA extracted from peripheral blood. The sequenced sample was blood. Source of these receptors: a human donor with a blood cancer.

This clonotype was counted between two and nine times. The rearrangement links TRBV27 to TRBJ2-7; 7 bases are a match to TRBD1. The CDR3 length is 16 residues. V was clipped by 3 bases and J by 4 bases; unmatched bases: 12. Per the germline V gene, CDR1 is MNHEY and CDR2 is SMNVEV (reference sequence). The CDR3 spells CASSFSWGTVTYEQYF. CDR3 in DNA: TGTGCCAGCAGTTTTTCCTGGGGGACAGTGACATACGAGCAGTACTTC.

This clonotype was observed a few times. The chain recombines TRBV5-1 with TRBJ2-2, with D unclear. Looked up from germline, CDR1 is SGHRS and CDR2 is YFSETQ. Trimming pared 2 bases from V and 2 bases from J, leaving 4 bases between. The CDR3 spans 13 residues. The CDR3 coding sequence is TGCGCCAGCAGCTTCGATAACACCGGGGAGCTGTTTTTT. This gives the protein CASSFDNTGELFF.

This clonotype is judged medium-sized (0.01 to 0.1%). The chain recombines TRBV19 with TRBJ2-3; TRBD2 aligns across 8 bases. The germline V gene encodes CDR1 LNHDA and CDR2 SQIVND (reference sequence). Unmatched junction bases numbered 4, after V lost 1 base and J lost 1 base. There are 16 residues in the CDR3. The CDR3 reads CASSIAGTRGTDTQYF. CDR3 nucleotide sequence: TGTGCCAGTAGTATAGCCGGGACTAGGGGCACAGATACGCAGTATTTT. Full variable domain (remainder filled in from reference TRBV19 and TRBJ2-3): DGGITQSPKYLFRKEGQNVTLSCEQNLNHDAMYWYRQDPGQGLRLIYYSQIVNDFQKGDIAEGYSVSREKKESFPLTVTSAQKNPTAFYLCASSIAGTRGTDTQYFGPGTRLTVL.

This clonotype rates as medium-sized (0.01 to 0.1%). The chain carries TRBV27 and TRBJ1-1, with 7 bases that match TRBD1. The germline V gene encodes CDR1 MNHEY and CDR2 SMNVEV (reference sequence). CDR3 length: 14 residues. The V segment lost 6 bases and the J segment 7 bases; nucleotides outside the gene matches: 11. CDR3 DNA sequence: TGTGCCAGCAGCCCTCGACAGGGTCGGGGTGAAGCTTTCTTT. It is translated as CASSPRQGRGEAFF.

This clonotype was counted a few times. The chain has TRBV20-1 and TRBJ2-5, with 10 bases lining up with TRBD1. Per germline, CDR1 DFQATT and CDR2 SNEGSKA (reference sequence). The V gene end was trimmed by 3 bases and the J gene end by 5 bases; junction bases not matched to a gene: 9. The CDR3 covers 15 residues. CDR3 bases: TGCAGTGCTAGCCCCGACAGGGGGCCGAAGGAGACCCAGTACTTC. Translating it yields CSASPDRGPKETQYF.

V is TRBV24-1 and J is TRBJ1-2; no reliable D call. The CDR3 length is 12 residues. Deletions cut 4 bases from V and 11 bases from J, with 13 bases between. The germline V gene encodes CDR1 KGHDR and CDR2 SFDVKD. CDR3 coding DNA: TGTGCCACCAGTGACTTCGAGAAATCATACACCTTC. Its translation is CATSDFEKSYTF.

This chain connects TRBV27 to TRBJ1-1; tentative D call: TRBD1 (5 bases). The CDR3 runs 16 residues. Deletions cut 6 bases from V and 0 bases from J, with 17 bases between. Germline V gives CDR1 MNHEY, CDR2 SMNVEV (reference sequence). CDR3 in amino acids: CASRSQWGSMNTEAFF. CDR3 coding DNA: TGTGCCAGCAGGTCACAGTGGGGGTCCATGAACACTGAAGCTTTCTTT.

V is TRBV19 and J is TRBJ1-1; D may be TRBD1 (6 bases). V was trimmed by 1 base and J by 4 bases, leaving 16 bases between them. This CDR3 region has 16 residues. Germline assignment: CDR1 LNHDA and CDR2 SQIVND (reference sequence). The CDR3 is CASSIVPKTGSTEAFF. CDR3 nucleotide sequence: TGTGCCAGTAGTATAGTTCCAAAGACAGGCAGCACTGAAGCTTTCTTT.

The chain combines TRBV2 with TRBJ2-1; 8 nucleotides match TRBD1. Germline trimming cut 7 bases from V and 9 bases from J; bases unmatched to any gene: 5. CDR3 length: 12 residues. The germline V gene has CDR1 SNHLY and CDR2 FYNNEI. CDR3 sequence: CASIPGQAEQFF. The CDR3 DNA reads as TGTGCCAGCATTCCGGGACAGGCTGAGCAGTTCTTC. The whole variable domain, filled in from reference TRBV2 and TRBJ2-1, reads EPEVTQTPSHQVTQMGQEVILRCVPISNHLYFYWYRQILGQKVEFLVSFYNNEISEKSEIFDDQFSVERPDGSNFTLKIRSTKLEDSAMYFCASIPGQAEQFFGPGTRLTVL.

Only a few counts were recorded for this clonotype. This chain links TRBV4-1 with TRBJ1-3; 10 bases line up with TRBD1. Germline-derived CDR1 and CDR2 are MGHRA and YSYEKL. This CDR3 contains 19 residues. The J segment lost 4 bases and the V segment lost 4 bases, leaving 16 bases of the junction unmatched. CDR3 residues: CASSLRLMRQGAEGNTIYF. The DNA of the CDR3 is TGCGCCAGCAGCCTGAGACTGATGAGACAGGGGGCTGAGGGAAACACCATATATTTT.

This clonotype is judged medium-sized. The chain is built from TRBV5-5 and TRBJ2-3; 7 nucleotides match TRBD2. Germline V gene sequence: CDR1 SGHKS, CDR2 YYEKEE (reference sequence). CDR3 length: 13 residues. V lost 2 bases to trimming and J lost 6 bases; unmatched junction nucleotides: 3. The DNA for the CDR3 is TGTGCCAGCAGCTTTTCAGCGGGGGATACGCAGTATTTT. Translated: CASSFSAGDTQYF.

As for this clonotype: One end of the junction is discordant with germline, which a read error may explain. The chain has TRBV5-1 and TRBJ2-5; the match to TRBD2 covers 10 bases. CDR1 is SGHRS and CDR2 is YFSETQ in the germline V gene. The CDR3 is 16 residues long. CDR3 coding DNA: TGCGCCAGCAGCTTGATGCTAGCGGGGGACCAAGAGACCCAGAACTTC. Translated: CASSLMLAGDQETQNF.

The chain uses TRBV7-2 and TRBJ2-7; 9 bases are a match to TRBD1. The CDR3 runs 15 residues. Looked up from germline, CDR1 is SGHTA and CDR2 is FQGNSA. V dropped 5 bases and J dropped 3; count of bases not matched to a gene: 8. This chain's CDR3 is CASSLDLGQGYEQYF. The CDR3 DNA follows: TGTGCCAGCAGCCTAGATCTGGGACAGGGCTACGAGCAGTACTTC.

The chain links TRBV6-4 to TRBJ2-1; TRBD1 agrees at 7 bases. The germline gives CDR1 MRHNA, CDR2 SNTAGT. There are 12 residues in the CDR3. CDR3 region: CATPGGYNEQFF. The CDR3 nucleotides are TGTGCGACCCCAGGGGGCTACAATGAGCAGTTCTTC.

The CDR3 DNA follows: TGCGCCAGCAGCTCGACGGGACAGGGGAGGGAAAAACTGTTTTTT. Its translation is CASSSTGQGREKLFF. The chain employs TRBV5-1 and TRBJ1-4, with 10 bases identical to TRBD1. Trimming removed 3 bases from V and 8 bases from J; junction bases left unmatched: 7. The CDR3 covers 15 residues. Germline loops: CDR1 SGHRS, CDR2 YFSETQ.

This clonotype was observed a handful of times. The junction departs from the called germline gene at one end, perhaps through a read error. As DNA, the CDR3 is TGTGCTAGCAGCTTAGGATTGGCCGGGGGGAGGGAGACCCAGTACTTC. The encoded protein is CASSLGLAGGRETQYF. The chain links TRBV7-7 to TRBJ2-5, with 7 positions matching TRBD2. This CDR3 is built from 16 residues. Germline lookup yields CDR1 SSHAT and CDR2 FNYEAQ (reference sequence).

The chain links TRBV5-4 to TRBJ2-7; 14 nucleotides match TRBD2. After removal of 4 bases from V and 6 bases from J, the junction contained 9 bases not matched to a gene. CDR1 is SGHNT, CDR2 YYREEE, per germline (reference sequence). This CDR3 spans 16 amino acids. The CDR3 is CASSLRLAGGLLEQYF. For the CDR3, the DNA is TGTGCCAGCAGCCTCCGACTAGCGGGAGGGCTTCTCGAGCAGTACTTC.

By proportion, this clonotype is medium-sized. The chain uses TRBV5-1 and TRBJ2-6, with 7 bases identical to TRBD1. CDR1 and CDR2 from the germline V gene are SGHRS and YFSETQ. Losses at the gene ends were 0 bases for V and 1 base for J; bases not matched to a gene: 4. The CDR3 length is 17 residues. The CDR3 here is CASSLVGQLSGANVLTF. The CDR3 DNA sequence: TGCGCCAGCAGCTTGGTGGGACAGCTATCTGGGGCCAACGTCCTGACTTTC.